The clone carrying this T cell receptor (beta chain) came up a few times. The record originates from a study of blood T cell repertoires in COVID-19. V lost 3 bases, J lost 4 bases, and 10 bases stayed unmatched. Germline values: CDR1 MDHEN, CDR2 SYDVKM. The CDR3 is 16 residues long. Methods used by the authors: Estimated nucleated cell counts came from reference gene primer amplification. Assay used: immunoSEQ multiplex PCR; TCRdb lists only in-frame clones, some missing. V, J and clone size were drawn from that table, and D and trimming were deduced from the DNA. The repertoire holds some 140,000 clones, approximately 85% seen once, with about 0.63% in the top ten.

This sequence was found in a man in his sixties with COVID-19, enrolled during active disease. The sample consisted of peripheral blood. The rearrangement links TRBV28 to TRBJ1-2, with 8 bases that match TRBD1. The CDR3 reads CASSFFAGGGGYGYTF. The DNA for the CDR3 is TGTGCCAGCAGTTTTTTTGCAGGGGGCGGCGGCTATGGCTACACCTTC.